Shown below are 30 T cell receptor beta chains from a single sample sequenced in a study of blood T cell repertoires in COVID-19 (dated by TCRdb to about 2020). Libraries were prepared through the immunoSEQ multiplex PCR assay. The source is immuneACCESS, and TCRdb retained only in-frame sequences with V and J called. Part of the clones is not carried over; for the studies checked, unresolved V genes explain less than half of this, and the remainder is unexplained. Present in this sample are around 300,000 clones, roughly 88% of which were seen just once. Of the sample, 1% falls within the top ten clones. Sequencing input: PBMCs or T cells enriched from blood (not recorded which). These receptors were collected from a woman aged 25-40 years who had recovered from COVID-19.

J is TRBJ2-7 and V is TRBV28; D not certain. Germline V gene sequence: CDR1 MDHEN, CDR2 SYDVKM. The CDR3 extends over 13 amino acids. V was clipped by 9 bases and J by 3 bases, with 15 bases between them. The CDR3 DNA reads as TGTGCCAGTGAGCGTCCCCCTTTCTACGAGCAGTACTTC. Amino acid sequence: CASERPPFYEQYF.

The chain employs TRBV5-1 and TRBJ2-7; 10 bases match TRBD1. The CDR3 runs 16 residues. The V gene's germline CDR1 is SGHRS and CDR2 YFSETQ. V gave up 1 base and J gave up 3 bases; unmatched junction bases: 7. The CDR3 sequence: CASSLPSGTGVYEQYF. The CDR3 DNA reads as TGCGCCAGCAGCTTGCCCTCCGGGACAGGGGTCTACGAGCAGTACTTC.

The chain employs TRBV11-3 and TRBJ1-2; unclear D gene. The germline CDR1 and CDR2 sequences are SGHNT and YENEEA. The V gene lost 5 bases and the J gene lost 8 bases, with 12 bases spanning the gap. This CDR3 is built from 12 residues. The CDR3 sequence is CASSLNGVGYTF. The CDR3 bases are TGTGCCAGCAGCCTCAATGGAGTCGGCTACACCTTC. Drawing the rest from reference TRBV11-3 and TRBJ1-2, the complete variable domain is EAGVVQSPRYKIIEKKQPVAFWCNPISGHNTLYWYLQNLGQGPELLIRYENEEAVDDSQLPKDRFSAERLKGVDSTLKIQPAELGDSAVYLCASSLNGVGYTFGSGTRLTVV.

The gene calls are TRBV5-6 and TRBJ1-1, with D perhaps matching TRBD1 (6 bases). This CDR3 has 17 residues. V was clipped by 0 bases and J by 1 base, with 16 bases between them. Looked up from germline, CDR1 is SGHDT and CDR2 is YYEEEE. The CDR3 DNA follows: TGTGCCAGCAGCTTGGGGGCGGGGGCCAGGTGGAACACTGAAGCTTTCTTT. It codes for CASSLGAGARWNTEAFF.

The chain recombines TRBV29-1 with TRBJ2-7, with D possibly TRBD2 on 6 matching bases. This CDR3 spans 15 amino acids. Per germline, CDR1 SQVTM and CDR2 ANQGSEA. Trimming took 0 bases from V and 9 from J, leaving 21 bases between them. The DNA of the CDR3 is TGCAGCGTTGAAGAACCGCGGGGTGACCCGACGGGGCAGTACTTC. As protein: CSVEEPRGDPTGQYF.

The rearrangement joins TRBV27 to TRBJ2-7; TRBD2 aligns across 9 bases. The ends lost 8 bases at V and 0 bases at J; junction bases unmatched: 8. This CDR3 is 15 amino acids long. Per germline, CDR1 MNHEY and CDR2 SMNVEV (reference sequence). CDR3 in amino acids: CASRKRGATSYEQYF. The CDR3 DNA is TGTGCCAGCCGAAAGCGGGGGGCCACCTCCTACGAGCAGTACTTC.

The chain joins TRBV5-1 to TRBJ2-1; the match to TRBD1 covers 10 bases. This CDR3 spans 15 amino acids. Trimming at V came to 2 bases and at J to 3 bases, leaving 2 bases not matched to a gene. CDR1 SGHRS and CDR2 YFSETQ come from the germline V gene. This chain's CDR3 is CASSFGTGVYNEQFF. Here the CDR3 DNA reads TGCGCCAGCAGCTTCGGGACAGGGGTCTACAATGAGCAGTTCTTC.

The rearrangement uses TRBV27 and TRBJ2-7, with TRBD2 matching over 8 bases. In germline, CDR1 is MNHEY, CDR2 SMNVEV (reference sequence). This CDR3 has 15 amino acids. Unmatched junction bases numbered 7, after V lost 1 base and J lost 5 bases. CDR3 bases: TGTGCCAGCAGTTTATTGGTAGCGGGACGCAACGAGCAGTACTTC. This translates into CASSLLVAGRNEQYF.

V gene TRBV4-3 combines with J gene TRBJ1-4; 9 bases line up with TRBD1. Losses at the gene ends were 4 bases for V and 7 bases for J; bases not matched to a gene: 10. Per germline, CDR1 LGHNA and CDR2 YSLEER. This CDR3 is built from 16 residues. CDR3 protein: CASSPSQGAPREKLFF. DNA of the CDR3: TGCGCCAGCAGCCCCTCACAGGGGGCGCCCCGTGAAAAACTGTTTTTT.

CDR3 in amino acids: CASSRRTPDQEQYF. DNA for the CDR3: TGTGCCAGCAGTCGACGGACACCCGACCAGGAGCAGTACTTC. The chain recombines TRBV6-2 or TRBV6-3 with TRBJ2-7; TRBD1 might be the D (5 bases). From germline, CDR1 is MNHEY and CDR2 SVGEGT. V lost 5 bases and J lost 7, with 18 bases in between. The CDR3 runs 14 residues.

The J gene is TRBJ1-4, the V gene TRBV25-1; the D is unclear. The V gene's germline CDR1 is MGHDK and CDR2 SYGVNS. This CDR3 is 17 amino acids long. Trimming pared 0 bases from V and 10 bases from J, leaving 21 bases between. CDR3 DNA: TGTGCCAGCAGTGAATACGAGCGACGGGGTGCTCGGGGAAAACTGTTTTTT. It specifies CASSEYERRGARGKLFF.

The rearrangement links TRBV7-9 to TRBJ1-6; 7 nucleotides line up with TRBD1. Trimming took 5 bases from V and 6 from J; bases not matched to a gene: 4. Per germline, CDR1 SEHNR and CDR2 FQNEAQ (reference sequence). This CDR3 has 14 amino acids. The chain's CDR3 is CASSIGQVNSPLHF. In DNA, the CDR3 is TGTGCCAGCAGCATAGGACAGGTTAATTCACCCCTCCACTTT.

The genes are TRBV30 and TRBJ2-7, with D maybe TRBD2 (6 bases). Trimming left V 2 bases short and J 3 bases short, with 11 bases between. Per the germline V gene, CDR1 is GTSNPN and CDR2 is SVGIG (reference sequence). There are 13 residues in the CDR3. The CDR3 here is CAWSNRRDYEQYF. CDR3 bases: TGTGCCTGGAGTAACAGGCGGGACTACGAGCAGTACTTC.

CDR3: CATSDPINMSVRIRNTEAFF. CDR3 in DNA: TGTGCCACCAGTGATCCAATCAATATGTCGGTGCGAATTAGGAACACTGAAGCTTTCTTT. V usage is TRBV24-1 and J usage is TRBJ1-1; no definite D call. From germline, CDR1 is KGHDR and CDR2 SFDVKD. This CDR3 spans 20 amino acids. Deletions cut 3 bases from V and 1 base from J, with 26 bases between.

The chain recombines TRBV10-3 with TRBJ1-1; 9 bases agree with TRBD1. Germline lookup yields CDR1 ENHRY and CDR2 SYGVKD. The CDR3 sequence is 14 residues long. Trimming at V came to 6 bases and at J to 2 bases, leaving 4 bases not matched to a gene. CDR3 nucleotide sequence: TGTGCCATCAGGACAGGGGGAGAAAACACTGAAGCTTTCTTT. Protein product: CAIRTGGENTEAFF.

The rearrangement links TRBV5-5 to TRBJ1-5, with a possible D match to TRBD1 (5 bases). The germline CDR1 and CDR2 sequences are SGHKS and YYEKEE (reference sequence). The germline V and J ends were trimmed by 4 bases and 7 bases, with 18 bases remaining between them. CDR3 length equals 15 residues. The CDR3 spells CASSPVFRAGQPQHF. The CDR3 DNA reads TGTGCCAGCAGCCCAGTTTTCCGGGCAGGGCAGCCCCAGCATTTT. The full variable domain, rest sourced from reference TRBV5-5 and TRBJ1-5, is DAGVTQSPTHLIKTRGQQVTLRCSPISGHKSVSWYQQVLGQGPQFIFQYYEKEERGRGNFPDRFSARQFPNYSSELNVNALLLGDSALYLCASSPVFRAGQPQHFGDGTRLSIL.

This chain connects TRBV9 to TRBJ2-3; 8 bases are a match to TRBD2. Germline trimming cut 0 bases from V and 9 bases from J; bases unmatched to any gene: 3. There are 13 residues in the CDR3. The germline V gene has CDR1 SGDLS and CDR2 YYNGEE. The CDR3 coding sequence is TGTGCCAGCAGCGTAGATTTAGCGGGGACGCAGTATTTT. This encodes CASSVDLAGTQYF.

The V gene is TRBV30, the J gene TRBJ1-1; maybe TRBD1 (6 bases). The CDR3 extends over 13 amino acids. V lost 4 bases and J lost 3, with 12 bases in between. Germline-derived CDR1 and CDR2 are GTSNPN and SVGIG (reference sequence). CDR3 protein: CAWNKNRDTEAFF. For the CDR3, the DNA is TGTGCCTGGAACAAAAACAGGGACACTGAAGCTTTCTTT.

The J gene is TRBJ1-1, the V gene TRBV28; a weak D match, TRBD1 (5 bases). Germline CDR1 and CDR2: MDHEN and SYDVKM. The CDR3 totals 11 residues. The V gene lost 6 bases and the J gene lost 7 bases, with 9 bases spanning the gap. CDR3 sequence: CASSQGLEAFF. CDR3 nucleotide sequence: TGTGCCAGCAGCCAGGGACTTGAAGCTTTCTTT. Full variable domain (missing parts from reference TRBV28 and TRBJ1-1): DVKVTQSSRYLVKRTGEKVFLECVQDMDHENMFWYRQDPGLGLRLIYFSYDVKMKEKGDIPEGYSVSREKKERFSLILESASTNQTSMYLCASSQGLEAFFGQGTRLTVV.

This chain links TRBV27 with TRBJ1-6; no clear D gene. This CDR3 has 15 residues. CDR1 is MNHEY and CDR2 is SMNVEV in the germline V gene (reference sequence). Trimming took 5 bases from V and 7 from J, leaving 15 bases between them. CDR3 in amino acids: CASSPLGHSNSPLHF. CDR3 coding DNA: TGTGCCAGCAGTCCTCTAGGCCATTCCAATTCACCCCTCCACTTT.

This clone came up many times. The chain recombines TRBV9 with TRBJ1-6, with D unclear. This CDR3 is built from 14 residues. CDR1 and CDR2 (germline): SGDLS, YYNGEE. The V end was cut by 2 bases, the J end by 8 bases, with 11 bases between. The CDR3 sequence: CASSVQAADSPLHF. The CDR3 coding sequence is TGTGCCAGCAGCGTTCAGGCAGCCGATTCACCCCTCCACTTT. The complete variable domain, with remaining parts taken from reference TRBV9 and TRBJ1-6, reads DSGVTQTPKHLITATGQRVTLRCSPRSGDLSVYWYQQSLDQGLQFLIQYYNGEERAKGNILERFSAQQFPDLHSELNLSSLELGDSALYFCASSVQAADSPLHFGNGTRLTVT.

This sequence joins TRBV10-3 and TRBJ1-1; 7 bases agree with TRBD1. Germline assignment: CDR1 ENHRY and CDR2 SYGVKD. This CDR3 contains 16 residues. With 2 bases clipped from V and 3 bases from J, the junction kept 9 bases outside the gene matches. The CDR3 DNA reads as TGTGCCATCAGTGAGGGGCAGGGGGTGCTTCACACTGAAGCTTTCTTT. Protein product: CAISEGQGVLHTEAFF.

V usage is TRBV5-8 and J usage is TRBJ1-1; D is ambiguous. The V end was cut by 4 bases, the J end by 2 bases, with 15 bases between. Looked up from germline, CDR1 is SGHTS and CDR2 is YDEGEE. The CDR3 spans 15 residues. This CDR3 is CASSREMGRNTEAFF. The CDR3 nucleotides read TGTGCCAGCAGCCGGGAGATGGGGAGAAACACTGAAGCTTTCTTT.

The CDR3 spells CSATRRGDSYNEQFF. CDR3 coding DNA: TGCAGCGCCACCCGTCGAGGCGACTCCTACAATGAGCAGTTCTTC. The chain joins TRBV29-1 to TRBJ2-1; D not resolved. This CDR3 has 15 residues. Deletions cut 7 bases from V and 0 bases from J, with 16 bases between. Germline-derived CDR1 and CDR2 are SQVTM and ANQGSEA.

The chain has TRBV11-2 and TRBJ1-4; maybe TRBD1 (6 bases). In germline, CDR1 is SGHAT, CDR2 FQNNGV. Deletions cut 6 bases from V and 3 bases from J, with 11 bases between. The CDR3 covers 14 residues. CDR3 amino acids: CASSHRDPNEKLFF. In DNA form, the CDR3 reads TGTGCCAGCAGTCACAGGGACCCTAATGAAAAACTGTTTTTT.

This chain uses TRBV18 with TRBJ2-7; TRBD1 matches 7 bases. Germline CDR1 and CDR2: KGHSH and LQKENI. Trimming cost V 6 bases and J 3 bases; bases outside gene matches: 5. The CDR3 covers 13 residues. The CDR3 coding sequence is TGTGCCAGCTCGCAAAACAGGGGCTACGAGCAGTACTTC. As protein: CASSQNRGYEQYF. The whole variable domain, remainder taken from reference TRBV18 and TRBJ2-7, is NAGVMQNPRHLVRRRGQEARLRCSPMKGHSHVYWYRQLPEEGLKFMVYLQKENIIDESGMPKERFSAEFPKEGPSILRIQQVVRGDSAAYFCASSQNRGYEQYFGPGTRLTVT.

The chain uses TRBV19 and TRBJ1-5, with D unresolved. The CDR3 sequence is 14 residues long. Trimming pared 4 bases from V and 0 bases from J, leaving 7 bases between. Germline values: CDR1 LNHDA, CDR2 SQIVND (reference sequence). CDR3 protein: CASSRLNSNQPQHF. As DNA, the CDR3 is TGTGCCAGTAGTAGGCTTAATAGCAATCAGCCCCAGCATTTT.

In regard to this clone: One junction end disagrees with the germline gene, perhaps due to a read error. This rearrangement joins TRBV5-4 to TRBJ1-2, with 9 bases lining up with TRBD1. This CDR3 has 12 amino acids. Germline V gene sequence: CDR1 SGHNT, CDR2 YYREEE (reference sequence). CDR3 protein: CASSPPDRGPLF. The CDR3 coding sequence is TGTGCCAGCAGCCCTCCGGACAGGGGTCCACTCTTC. Filled out from reference TRBV5-4 and TRBJ1-2, the complete variable domain reads ETGVTQSPTHLIKTRGQQVTLRCSSQSGHNTVSWYQQALGQGPQFIFQYYREEENGRGNFPPRFSGLQFPNYSSELNVNALELDDSALYLCASSPPDRGPLFGSGTRLTVV.

The chain uses TRBV4-1 and TRBJ2-1; maybe TRBD2 (6 bases). V dropped 4 bases and J dropped 2 bases, with 15 bases sitting between them. Germline V gives CDR1 MGHRA, CDR2 YSYEKL. This CDR3 region has 16 residues. CDR3 sequence (DNA): TGCGCCAGCAGCCTACAACTCGGGAGTACCTACAATGAGCAGTTCTTC. As protein: CASSLQLGSTYNEQFF.

V and J are TRBV5-1 and TRBJ1-4; D is uncertain. Germline V gives CDR1 SGHRS, CDR2 YFSETQ. Trimming stripped 5 bases from V and 6 bases from J, with 11 bases between. The CDR3 runs to 13 residues. As DNA, the CDR3 is TGCGCCAGCAGAGGAGAATGGGATGAAAAACTGTTTTTT. This gives the protein CASRGEWDEKLFF.